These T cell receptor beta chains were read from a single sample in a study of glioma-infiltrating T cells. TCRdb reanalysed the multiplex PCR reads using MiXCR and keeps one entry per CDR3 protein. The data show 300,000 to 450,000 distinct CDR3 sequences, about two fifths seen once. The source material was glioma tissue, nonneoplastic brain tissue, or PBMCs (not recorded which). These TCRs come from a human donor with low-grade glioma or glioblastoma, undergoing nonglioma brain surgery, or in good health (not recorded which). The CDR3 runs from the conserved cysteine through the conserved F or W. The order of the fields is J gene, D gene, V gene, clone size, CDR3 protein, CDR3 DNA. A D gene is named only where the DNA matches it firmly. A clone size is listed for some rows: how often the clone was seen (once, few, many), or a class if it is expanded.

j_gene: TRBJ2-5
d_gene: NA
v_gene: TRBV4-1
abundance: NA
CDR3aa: CASGQGQLLGTQYF
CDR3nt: TGCGCCAGCGGCCAAGGACAGCTCCTAGGAACCCAGTACTTC

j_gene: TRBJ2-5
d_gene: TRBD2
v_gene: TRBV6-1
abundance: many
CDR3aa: CASSLGLSRPQYF
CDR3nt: TGTGCCAGCAGTTTGGGACTATCCAGGCCCCAGTACTTC

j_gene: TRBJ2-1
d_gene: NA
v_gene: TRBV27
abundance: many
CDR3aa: CASSLHRVGNEQFF
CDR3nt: TGTGCCAGCAGTTTACACAGGGTGGGGAATGAGCAGTTCTTC

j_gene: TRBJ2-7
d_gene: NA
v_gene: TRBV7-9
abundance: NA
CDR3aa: CASSSDYRSYNEQYF
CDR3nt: TGTGCCAGCAGCTCGGACTACCGCTCTTACAATGAGCAGTACTTC

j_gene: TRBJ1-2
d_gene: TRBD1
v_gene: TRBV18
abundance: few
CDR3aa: CASSLWGQTNYGYTF
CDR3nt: TGTGCCAGCTCACTTTGGGGACAGACTAACTATGGCTACACCTTC

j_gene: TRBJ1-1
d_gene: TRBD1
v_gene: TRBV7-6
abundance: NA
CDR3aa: CASSLLGQGEAFF
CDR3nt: TGTGCCAGCAGCTTATTGGGACAGGGTGAAGCTTTCTTT

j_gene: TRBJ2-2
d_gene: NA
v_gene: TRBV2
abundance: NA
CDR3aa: CASRVGLIATGELFF
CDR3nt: TGTGCCAGCAGGGTTGGATTGATCGCCACCGGGGAGCTGTTTTTT

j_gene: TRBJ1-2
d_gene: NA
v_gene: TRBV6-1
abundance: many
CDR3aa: CASSPRGGGYTF
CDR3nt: TGTGCCAGCAGCCCCAGGGGAGGTGGCTACACCTTC

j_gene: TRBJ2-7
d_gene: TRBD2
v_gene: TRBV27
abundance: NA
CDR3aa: CASGYRPGLDSYEQYF
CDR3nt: TGTGCCAGCGGATATCGGCCGGGACTAGACTCCTACGAGCAGTACTTC

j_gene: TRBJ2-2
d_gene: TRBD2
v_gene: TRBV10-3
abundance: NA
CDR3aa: CAIRGTTNTGELFF
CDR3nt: TGTGCCATCAGGGGGACTACGAACACCGGGGAGCTGTTTTTT

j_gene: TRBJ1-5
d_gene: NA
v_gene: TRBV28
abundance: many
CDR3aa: CASSFFSQPQHF
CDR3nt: TGTGCCAGCAGTTTCTTTAGTCAGCCCCAGCATTTT

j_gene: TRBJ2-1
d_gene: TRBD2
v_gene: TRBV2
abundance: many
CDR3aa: CASNWLADNEQFF
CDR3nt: TGTGCCAGCAATTGGCTAGCGGACAATGAGCAGTTCTTC

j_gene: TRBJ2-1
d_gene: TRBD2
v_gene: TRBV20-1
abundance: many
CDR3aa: CSARPGLAGSEQFF
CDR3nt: TGCAGTGCTAGACCCGGACTAGCGGGAAGTGAGCAGTTCTTC

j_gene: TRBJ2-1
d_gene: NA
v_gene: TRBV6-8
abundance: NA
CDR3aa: CASSGPRSYNEQFF
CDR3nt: TGTGCCAGCAGCGGGCCCAGATCCTACAATGAGCAGTTCTTC

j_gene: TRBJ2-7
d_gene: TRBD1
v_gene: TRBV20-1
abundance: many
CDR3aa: CSAPQIPGQGPLSYEQYF
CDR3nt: TGCAGTGCTCCTCAAATCCCGGGACAGGGGCCCCTTTCCTACGAGCAGTACTTC

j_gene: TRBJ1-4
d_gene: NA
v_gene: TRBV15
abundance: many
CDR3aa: CATAKEWANEKLFF
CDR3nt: TGTGCCACCGCAAAAGAGTGGGCTAATGAAAAACTGTTTTTT

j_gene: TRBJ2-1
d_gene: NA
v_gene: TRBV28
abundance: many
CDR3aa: CASTLHRQGIGNEQFF
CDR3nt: TGTGCCAGCACCCTCCACAGGCAGGGGATAGGCAATGAGCAGTTCTTC

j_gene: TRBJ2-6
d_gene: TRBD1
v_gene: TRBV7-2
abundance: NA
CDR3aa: CASSPGTGRRGANVLTF
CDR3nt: TGTGCCAGCAGCCCCGGGACAGGGAGAAGGGGGGCCAACGTCCTGACTTTC

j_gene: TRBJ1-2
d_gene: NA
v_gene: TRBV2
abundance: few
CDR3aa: CASSGQTPSYGYTF
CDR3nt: TGTGCCAGCAGTGGGCAGACACCGTCCTATGGCTACACCTTC

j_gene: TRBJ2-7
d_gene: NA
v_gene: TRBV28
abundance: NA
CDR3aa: CASSLVGDEQYF
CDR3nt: TGTGCCAGCAGTTTAGTGGGTGACGAGCAGTACTTC

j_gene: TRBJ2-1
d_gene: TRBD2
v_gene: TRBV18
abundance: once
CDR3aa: CASSPKTSGRWGNEQFF
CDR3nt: TGTGCCAGCTCACCCAAAACTAGCGGGAGATGGGGCAATGAGCAGTTCTTC

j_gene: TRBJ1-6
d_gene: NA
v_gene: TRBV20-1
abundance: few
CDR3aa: CSATPGIRRNSPLHF
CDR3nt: TGCAGTGCTACCCCGGGAATACGGCGTAATTCACCCCTCCACTTT

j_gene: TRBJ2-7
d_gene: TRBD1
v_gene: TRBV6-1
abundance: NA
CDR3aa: CASRYRGLGVYEQYF
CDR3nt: TGTGCCAGCAGGTACAGGGGGCTGGGTGTCTACGAGCAGTACTTC

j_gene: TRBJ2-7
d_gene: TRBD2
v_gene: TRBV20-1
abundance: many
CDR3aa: CSARGGLAALAYEQYF
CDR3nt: TGCAGTGCTAGAGGGGGACTAGCGGCCTTAGCCTACGAGCAGTACTTC

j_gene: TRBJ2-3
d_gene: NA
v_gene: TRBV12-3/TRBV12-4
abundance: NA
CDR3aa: CASSPRGTDTQYF
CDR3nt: TGTGCCAGCAGTCCCCGGGGCACAGATACGCAGTATTTT

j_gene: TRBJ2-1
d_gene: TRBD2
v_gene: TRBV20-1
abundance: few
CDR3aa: CSARKGLATGYNEQFF
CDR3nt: TGCAGTGCTAGAAAGGGACTAGCGACAGGCTACAATGAGCAGTTCTTC